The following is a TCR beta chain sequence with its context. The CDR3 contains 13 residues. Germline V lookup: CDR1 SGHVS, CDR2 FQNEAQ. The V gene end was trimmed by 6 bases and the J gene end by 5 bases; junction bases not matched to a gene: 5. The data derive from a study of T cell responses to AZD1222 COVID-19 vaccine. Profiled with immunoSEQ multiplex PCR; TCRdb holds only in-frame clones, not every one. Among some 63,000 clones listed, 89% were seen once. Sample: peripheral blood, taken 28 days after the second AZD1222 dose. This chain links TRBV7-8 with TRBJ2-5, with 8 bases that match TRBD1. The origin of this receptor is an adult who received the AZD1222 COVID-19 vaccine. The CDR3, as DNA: TGTGCCAGCAGAAGGACAGGGCGGGAGACCCAGTACTTC. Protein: CASRRTGRETQYF.